A single sample gave rise to the 32 T cell receptor beta chains below, sequenced in a study of vaccination and CD4 T cells after COVID-19 (dated 2022 in TCRdb). Receptor libraries were prepared by PCR. Sequencer: Illumina iSeq 100. TCR sequencing of DNA from cultured CD4+ T cells used the Oncomine TCR Beta short-read assay at the Johns Hopkins FTIC core. Using fastp trimming at Q25 and MiXCR clonotype assembly, TCRdb reanalyzed the public sequencing data and kept in-frame beta chains. Duplicate CDR3 protein sequences are folded into a single record with the most common DNA and genes. The sample table holds some 21,000 distinct CDR3 sequences, of which approximately 37% were seen once. Roughly 15% of the sample is in the top ten clones. These receptors have no identified antigens. What the treatment or condition label conveys for this sample: roughly 10-day PBMC culture with coronavirus spike peptide pools or control peptides (ViraFEST assay).

Sequencing was performed on cultured CD4+ T cells from blood. The receptor source for this set is a human donor with COVID-19.

CDR3 DNA sequence: TGTGCCAGCAGTCAACCGGGTTGGGGCCAAGAGACCCAGTACTTC. Encoded protein: CASSQPGWGQETQYF. This chain joins TRBV11-3 and TRBJ2-5, with D unclear. V was shortened by 6 bases and J by 1 base, with 15 bases between the two germline ends. Germline-derived CDR1 and CDR2 are SGHNT and YENEEA. This CDR3 contains 15 residues.

This clonotype has a handful of counts. The chain has TRBV6-1 and TRBJ1-2, with unresolved D. Between the trimmed V and J ends, which lost 6 bases and 2 bases, there was a span of 13 bases. The CDR3 runs to 14 residues. CDR1 and CDR2 (germline): MNHNS, SASEGT. Here the CDR3 reads CASRRPERNYGYTF. The CDR3 DNA reads as TGTGCCAGCAGACGCCCGGAACGGAACTATGGCTACACCTTC.

V gene TRBV7-9 combines with J gene TRBJ2-7; D unclear. CDR1 SEHNR and CDR2 FQNEAQ come from the germline V gene (reference sequence). V was clipped by 8 bases and J by 3 bases, with 11 bases between them. The CDR3 runs 12 residues. The CDR3 nucleotides are TGTGCCAGCTCCGTGCGGAGCTACGAGCAGTACTTC. Residues: CASSVRSYEQYF.

The chain links TRBV6-1 to TRBJ1-5, with no clear D. In germline, CDR1 is MNHNS, CDR2 SASEGT. The V end lost 1 base, the J end lost 2 bases, and 6 bases lay between the germline ends. The CDR3 loop spans 14 amino acids. In DNA, the CDR3 is TGTGCCAGCAGTGAAGGCCGAGGCAATCAGCCCCAGCATTTT. It specifies CASSEGRGNQPQHF.

The rearrangement uses TRBV7-2 and TRBJ1-1; TRBD1 aligns across 8 bases. Germline V lookup: CDR1 SGHTA, CDR2 FQGNSA. The CDR3 has 14 amino acids. J lost 3 bases, V lost 6 bases, and 6 bases had no gene match. The CDR3 coding sequence is TGTGCCAGCAGTCAGGACAGGGCGGACACTGAAGCTTTCTTT. Translation gives CASSQDRADTEAFF.

This clonotype was found a few times. This chain uses TRBV27 with TRBJ2-7; 8 bases agree with TRBD1. V lost 4 bases and J lost 1; bases outside the gene matches: 9. Per the germline V gene, CDR1 is MNHEY and CDR2 is SMNVEV (reference sequence). This CDR3 has 16 amino acids. CDR3 in amino acids: CASSSARDRRSYEQYF. The DNA for the CDR3 is TGTGCCAGCAGTTCAGCCCGGGACAGGAGATCCTACGAGCAGTACTTC.

This clonotype was detected a few times. The chain is built from TRBV4-2 and TRBJ1-5; D gene unclear. The CDR3 consists of 17 residues. Germline lookup yields CDR1 LGHNA and CDR2 YNFKEQ. Trimming took 3 bases from V and 11 from J, leaving 26 bases between them. The CDR3, as DNA: TGTGCCAGCAGCCAGCGCCCTGATGACGGCGGGTCAATCGCCCAGCATTTT. Its translation: CASSQRPDDGGSIAQHF.

The rearrangement links TRBV27 to TRBJ1-2; 7 bases agree with TRBD1. Germline assignment: CDR1 MNHEY and CDR2 SMNVEV (reference sequence). The length of the CDR3 is 15 residues. With 4 bases clipped from V and 7 bases from J, the junction kept 12 bases outside the gene matches. The CDR3 loop is CASSSPTTGVGGYTF. The CDR3 nucleotides are TGTGCCAGCAGTTCGCCGACTACAGGGGTTGGTGGCTACACCTTC.

This clonotype has just a few counts. The chain uses TRBV6-1 and TRBJ1-5, with D unclear. This CDR3 has 13 amino acids. Germline V gene sequence: CDR1 MNHNS, CDR2 SASEGT. V was pared by 4 bases and J by 4 bases, with 8 bases between. CDR3 amino acids: CASSVSHNQPQHF. The CDR3 DNA reads as TGTGCCAGCAGTGTTAGCCATAATCAGCCCCAGCATTTT.

This chain connects TRBV7-6 to TRBJ2-7; D call uncertain. CDR3 size: 14 residues. Looked up from germline, CDR1 is SGHVS and CDR2 is FNYEAQ. Between the trimmed V and J ends, which lost 7 bases and 6 bases, there was a span of 19 bases. The CDR3 here is CASTLGVLSSEQYF. The CDR3 coding sequence is TGTGCCAGCACCCTTGGGGTCCTTAGTAGCGAGCAGTACTTC.

J is TRBJ1-1 and V is TRBV6-1, with a tentative D call TRBD1 (5 bases). Germline CDR1 reads MNHNS; CDR2 reads SASEGT. Trimming pared 6 bases from V and 1 base from J, leaving 15 bases between. The CDR3 is 15 amino acids. The CDR3 nucleotides read TGTGCCAGCAGGCGCGACAGAATCAAGAACACTGAAGCTTTCTTT. It is translated as CASRRDRIKNTEAFF.

The sample holds a few counts of this clonotype. The V gene is TRBV20-1, the J gene TRBJ2-3, with 12 bases lining up with TRBD2. Trimming cost V 0 bases and J 2 bases; bases outside gene matches: 12. The germline V gene encodes CDR1 DFQATT and CDR2 SNEGSKA (reference sequence). The CDR3 spans 19 residues. For the CDR3, the DNA is TGCAGTGCTAGAGATCGTATGACTAGCGGGGGACCGTACACAGATACGCAGTATTTT. Translating it yields CSARDRMTSGGPYTDTQYF.

V usage is TRBV7-3 and J usage is TRBJ1-5; D gene unclear. Germline V CDR1 and CDR2: SGHTA, FQGTGA. This CDR3 has 13 amino acids. V lost 5 bases and J 6 bases, leaving 11 bases between the germline ends. The CDR3 nucleotides are TGTGCCAGCAGCGCTGGGATGGGTCAGCCCCAGCATTTT. The encoded protein is CASSAGMGQPQHF.

V is TRBV7-3 and J is TRBJ1-2, with 7 bases matching TRBD1. The CDR3 consists of 16 residues. After removal of 5 bases from V and 7 bases from J, the junction contained 16 bases not matched to a gene. Germline CDR1 SGHTA, CDR2 FQGTGA. CDR3 sequence reads: CASSLIGGVSEGGYTF. As DNA, the CDR3 is TGTGCCAGCAGCCTCATAGGGGGCGTGAGTGAGGGTGGCTACACCTTC.

This clonotype has a handful of counts. The chain has TRBV6-5 and TRBJ1-5, with 7 nucleotides matching TRBD1. V gave up 4 bases and J gave up 4 bases; unmatched junction bases: 7. From germline, CDR1 is MNHEY and CDR2 SVGAGI. This CDR3 comprises 15 residues. The CDR3 DNA is TGTGCCAGCAGTTGGGCCCCAGGGGGTAATCAGCCCCAGCATTTT. Translated, it gives CASSWAPGGNQPQHF.

The chain uses TRBV21-1 and TRBJ2-7; TRBD1, the table's D call, was not compared with the DNA. TRBV21-1 constitutes a pseudogene. CDR3 length: 17 residues. The DNA for the CDR3 is TGTGCCAGCAGCAAAGATAAGCTAGGCGGGGGTTTTTACGAGCAGTACTTC. As protein: CASSKDKLGGGFYEQYF.

The chain's CDR3 is CATAQRGADTQYF. CDR3 DNA: TGTGCCACAGCCCAGCGGGGGGCAGATACGCAGTATTTT. The J gene is TRBJ2-3, the V gene TRBV19, with 9 bases matching TRBD2. The CDR3 is 13 amino acids. Trimming cost V 10 bases and J 4 bases; bases outside gene matches: 6. Germline V lookup: CDR1 LNHDA, CDR2 SQIVND (reference sequence).

This clonotype was seen a handful of times. Written as DNA, the CDR3 is TGTGCCAGCAGTGGTACATCCTACGAGCAGTACTTC. It codes for CASSGTSYEQYF. J is TRBJ2-7 and V is TRBV2; D not resolved. Germline assignment: CDR1 SNHLY and CDR2 FYNNEI. The CDR3 covers 12 residues. The V end lost 4 bases, the J end lost 1 base, and 5 bases lay between the germline ends.

The chain carries TRBV11-3 and TRBJ2-7; the match to TRBD1 covers 9 bases. This CDR3 spans 15 amino acids. Germline V gene sequence: CDR1 SGHNT, CDR2 YENEEA. J lost 5 bases, V lost 5 bases, and 10 bases had no gene match. The CDR3: CASSGRDRASHEQYF. Here the CDR3 DNA reads TGTGCCAGCAGCGGACGGGACAGGGCCTCTCACGAGCAGTACTTC.

The V gene is TRBV29-1, the J gene TRBJ2-3; the D is unclear. CDR1 is SQVTM and CDR2 is ANQGSEA in the germline V gene. V lost 5 bases to trimming and J lost 6 bases, with 9 bases between them. This CDR3 is 11 amino acids long. DNA of the CDR3: TGCAGCGTTTCTGGATCCGATACGCAGTATTTT. This encodes CSVSGSDTQYF.

The chain's CDR3 is CASSFSSGGAGNEQFF. As DNA, the CDR3 is TGTGCCAGCAGTTTTTCTAGCGGGGGGGCCGGAAATGAGCAGTTCTTC. The V call is TRBV27, the J call TRBJ2-1; 12 bases map to TRBD2. The V gene's germline CDR1 is MNHEY and CDR2 SMNVEV (reference sequence). This CDR3 has 16 amino acids. The J segment lost 7 bases and the V segment lost 3 bases, leaving 7 bases of the junction unmatched.

This chain connects TRBV7-8 to TRBJ2-1; tentatively, D is TRBD1 (6 bases). Per germline, CDR1 SGHVS and CDR2 FQNEAQ. Deletions cut 5 bases from V and 16 bases from J, with 21 bases between. This CDR3 region has 13 residues. CDR3 region: CASSLGGGVGKFF. CDR3 DNA: TGTGCCAGCAGCCTAGGGGGTGGAGTGGGCAAATTCTTC.

This clonotype was found a few times. V usage is TRBV6-5 and J usage is TRBJ1-2, with TRBD1 matching over 8 bases. CDR3 length equals 15 residues. Germline CDR1 reads MNHEY; CDR2 reads SVGAGI. The V and J ends lost 2 bases and 8 bases, in that order; junction bases with no gene match: 10. The CDR3 DNA is TGTGCCAGCAGTTACGAGGACAGGGCCTCGGGGGGCTACACCTTC. The encoded protein is CASSYEDRASGGYTF.

The chain links TRBV10-3 to TRBJ2-2; D is unresolved. Germline CDR1 reads ENHRY; CDR2 reads SYGVKD. The CDR3 spans 16 residues. V was clipped by 2 bases and J by 2 bases, with 12 bases between them. This CDR3 reads CAISERRQINTGELFF. CDR3 nucleotides: TGTGCCATCAGTGAGAGACGGCAGATCAACACCGGGGAGCTGTTTTTT.

This clonotype was detected only a few times. The rearrangement links TRBV5-4 to TRBJ2-2, with TRBD1 as a possible D gene (5 bases). Germline CDR1 SGHNT, CDR2 YYREEE (reference sequence). The CDR3 is made up of 16 amino acids. The V end lost 3 bases, the J end lost 0 bases, and 12 bases lay between the germline ends. The CDR3 region has the DNA TGTGCCAGCAGCTCCCGACAGCTAGCGAACACCGGGGAGCTGTTTTTT. Protein product: CASSSRQLANTGELFF.

This chain uses TRBV7-3 with TRBJ1-6, with D perhaps TRBD1 (6 bases). From germline, CDR1 is SGHTA and CDR2 FQGTGA. The CDR3 has 14 amino acids. V dropped 4 bases and J dropped 7 bases, with 11 bases sitting between them. The CDR3 protein is CASSYQGSNSPLHF. The CDR3 DNA follows: TGTGCCAGCAGCTATCAGGGGTCCAATTCACCCCTCCACTTT.

This clonotype was seen just once. V is TRBV7-2 and J is TRBJ1-2; D is undetermined. There are 11 residues in the CDR3. Trimming took 6 bases from V and 8 from J, leaving 10 bases between them. Germline V gene data show CDR1 as SGHTA and CDR2 as FQGNSA. DNA for the CDR3: TGTACCAGCAGTTTAACTGGGGGCTACACCTTC. Translation: CTSSLTGGYTF.

The chain is built from TRBV2 and TRBJ1-3; D is undetermined. Germline V gene sequence: CDR1 SNHLY, CDR2 FYNNEI. V lost 7 bases to trimming and J lost 0 bases, with 10 bases between them. The CDR3 spans 14 residues. The CDR3 nucleotides are TGTGCCAGCATATACGGGAGCTCTGGAAACACCATATATTTT. Amino acid sequence: CASIYGSSGNTIYF.

The chain employs TRBV6-1 and TRBJ2-2, with D perhaps matching TRBD2 (7 bases). CDR3 length: 16 residues. The germline CDR1 and CDR2 sequences are MNHNS and SASEGT. The V gene lost 2 bases and the J gene lost 0 bases, with 10 bases spanning the gap. CDR3 residues: CASSERGGANTGELFF. The CDR3 coding sequence is TGTGCCAGCAGTGAAAGGGGGGGAGCGAACACCGGGGAGCTGTTTTTT.

The rearrangement joins TRBV6-1 to TRBJ2-3; D is uncertain. From germline, CDR1 is MNHNS and CDR2 SASEGT. This CDR3 spans 14 amino acids. The V end was cut by 1 base, the J end by 0 bases, with 5 bases between. CDR3 sequence reads: CASSEGRSTDTQYF. The CDR3 nucleotides are TGTGCCAGCAGTGAAGGCAGGAGCACAGATACGCAGTATTTT.

In this sample, this clonotype turned up a few times. CDR3 amino acids: CSARDLRDSNQPQHF. The CDR3 bases are TGCAGTGCTAGAGATCTCCGGGACAGCAATCAGCCCCAGCATTTT. J is TRBJ1-5 and V is TRBV20-1, with D possibly matching TRBD1 (5 bases). The CDR3 loop spans 15 amino acids. The germline V and J ends were trimmed by 0 bases and 1 base, with 10 bases remaining between them. Germline V gene sequence: CDR1 DFQATT, CDR2 SNEGSKA (reference sequence).

J is TRBJ2-7 and V is TRBV7-2; tentatively, D is TRBD1 (5 bases). The CDR3 runs 12 residues. Trimming pared 5 bases from V and 5 bases from J, leaving 10 bases between. Germline V gives CDR1 SGHTA, CDR2 FQGNSA. In DNA, the CDR3 is TGTGCCAGCAGCCAGGGCCTCCACGAGCAGTACTTC. Amino acids: CASSQGLHEQYF. Full variable domain (outside the CDR3, taken from reference TRBV7-2 and TRBJ2-7): GAGVSQSPSNKVTEKGKDVELRCDPISGHTALYWYRQSLGQGLEFLIYFQGNSAPDKSGLPSDRFSAERTGGSVSTLTIQRTQQEDSAVYLCASSQGLHEQYFGPGTRLTVT.